This T cell receptor beta chain is from a study of identical twins' blood T cells. TCR cDNA libraries came from RNA via a modified published protocol. Each CDR3 protein is one row after TCRdb ran MiXCR on the 5' RACE reads. The data show fewer than 450,000 distinct CDR3 sequences, under 30% seen once. The donors were healthy female monozygous twins, three pairs in total. The CDR3 sequence is 13 residues long. The germline V and J ends were trimmed by 0 bases and 6 bases, with 8 bases remaining between them. Germline loops: CDR1 SGHRS, CDR2 YFSETQ. The sample taken for sequencing was PBMCs. The chain recombines TRBV5-1 with TRBJ2-3, with D maybe TRBD2 (5 bases). This receptor was obtained from a woman between 18 and 55 years old in good health. CDR3 in amino acids: CASSLDPGDTQYF. CDR3 in DNA: TGCGCCAGCAGCTTGGATCCGGGGGATACGCAGTATTTT.